Described below is a single TCR beta chain sequence and its context. The sample holds a few counts of this clonotype. No cognate antigen has been identified for it. No base quality values were provided; no much bigger clone lies one nucleotide off. This entry comes from a study of molecular identifiers for immune sequencing clone quantification (dated by TCRdb to about 2018). For the wider study: For a replicate experiment, RNA from roughly 20,000 or 100,000 naive CD8 T cells was divided into five aliquots, and four of the five aliquots were sequenced. This methods study benchmarked molecular-identifier clustering-based TCR repertoire sequencing (MIDCIRS) and TCR RNA copy counting, using CD8 T cells to do so. Summary of the overall study and its limitations: Even against a background of about 960,000 naive CD8 T cells, spiked-in Jurkat TCR RNA amounting to a single cell's worth was reported to be detectable. The sizes of highly expanded clones could end up underestimated when identical TCR molecules share a barcode. Clones above 20 RNA copies held over 99% of molecules in CMV-specific effector cells but under 1% in naive cells. Modeling estimated about 3.3 recovered TCR RNA copies per cell, compared with about 10 by digital PCR, which implies around 33% capture efficiency. When barcode sub-clustering was omitted, TCR diversity was inflated by chimeric consensus sequences, with chimeras reaching as high as 47%. The naive libraries included spiked-in Jurkat TCR RNA (over nine copies' worth), and this RNA is not part of the donor repertoire.

Preparation of the library involved PCR. The sequencer listed for this sample is NextSeq 500. Bulk TCR libraries were prepared as previously described, using TCR primers listed in Table S5. Purification of total RNA was performed with the Qiagen AllPrep DNA/RNA kit. Before any analysis, reads coming from multiple sequencing runs of the same library were combined into one pool. Regarding the original processing steps: Reads were retained only if the reads had an exact TCR constant sequence, and the retained reads were trimmed to 150 nt and grouped according to their 12-nt molecular barcodes. Reads in each barcode group were sub-clustered using a 15% Levenshtein threshold, and a quality-weighted consensus sequence was built for each RNA molecule. Non-functional sequences were excluded, and lower-count sequences lying one edit away from another sequence were also excluded. Based on fitting two negative binomial distributions, any barcode sub-cluster with under 20% of the maximum read count was discarded. TCRdb trimmed public reads at Q25 via fastp, called clones via MiXCR and kept in-frame beta chains. CDR3 protein sequences are deduplicated, and each keeps its most common genes and DNA. TCRdb's processing, not the authors' own work, is the source of the V and J calls. The sample profile shows some 580,000 distinct CDR3 sequences; 25% of them were found once. 0.78% of the sample goes to the ten largest clones.

Libraries of naive CD8 T cells were built from anywhere between about 20,000 and 1,000,000 sorted cells, with 10%, 30% or 50% of the purified RNA used. On a BD FACSAria II, naive CD8 T cells were FACS-sorted as CD8+CD4-CCR7+CD45RA+ and collected into RLT Plus buffer. To test detection sensitivity, Jurkat RNA equal to fewer than 13 TCR copies was added to samples of about 20,000-1,000,000 naive CD8 T cells. Enrichment of CD8 T cells was performed with RosetteSep CD8+ T Cell Enrichment Cocktail and Ficoll-Paque, after which ACK red cell lysis was carried out. Reading the germline V gene (reference sequence) gives CDR1 DFQATT and CDR2 SNEGSKA. Unmatched junction bases come to 5, with V trimmed by 5 bases and J by 0 bases. The CDR3 goes from the cysteine to the phenylalanine over 14 residues. Only the CDR3 region is kept as DNA, spanning 42 bases read in frame from base 1.

Source material: naive CD8+ T cells from blood, with Jurkat cell RNA spiked in. Sample cell subset or site, as interpreted from the label and publication: FACS-sorted CD8+CD4-CCR7+CD45RA+ naive T cells. Here the chain combines TRBV20-1 and TRBJ2-7; 9 junctional bases match TRBD2. This TCR derives from a human donor in good health. Some libraries in this study had Jurkat cell RNA spiked in. The CDR3: CSAESGGTSYEQYF. The nucleotide sequence reads TGCAGTGCTGAAAGCGGGGGGACCTCCTACGAGCAGTACTTC.